These T cell receptor beta chains were read from a single sample in a study of blood T cell repertoires in COVID-19. Measured with immunoSEQ multiplex PCR; TCRdb has only the in-frame clones, and not every one. The sample shows about 240,000 clones, around nine tenths of them seen only once. Sequencing was performed on PBMCs or T cells enriched from blood (not recorded which). These receptors all come from a man aged 40-49 years who had recovered from COVID-19. Both conserved end residues are part of each CDR3. D genes are given only for firm matches. A clone size is listed for some rows: how often the clone was seen (once, few, many), or a class if it is expanded.

V: TRBV4-1; size: -; D: TRBD1; J: TRBJ1-1; CDR3: CASSQTAQGAGAEAFF; DNA: TGCGCCAGCAGCCAAACCGCACAGGGGGCAGGGGCTGAAGCTTTCTTT
V: TRBV5-1; size: -; D: -; J: TRBJ1-2; CDR3: CASSPRSGLSGYTF; DNA: TGCGCCAGCAGCCCCAGGTCAGGATTGAGTGGCTACACCTTC
V: TRBV9; size: -; D: -; J: TRBJ1-1; CDR3: CASSVSVTENTEAFF; DNA: TGTGCCAGCAGCGTATCGGTAACAGAGAACACTGAAGCTTTCTTT
V: TRBV28; size: -; D: -; J: TRBJ2-7; CDR3: CASSRDYEQYF; DNA: TGTGCCAGCAGTCGGGACTACGAGCAGTACTTC
V: TRBV3-1/TRBV3-2; size: -; D: TRBD2; J: TRBJ2-1; CDR3: CASSLLLAEFYNEQFF; DNA: TGTGCCAGCAGCTTATTACTAGCGGAATTTTACAATGAGCAGTTCTTC
V: TRBV25-1; size: -; D: TRBD2; J: TRBJ2-1; CDR3: CASSGGWLAGDEQFF; DNA: TGTGCCAGCAGTGGTGGGTGGCTAGCGGGAGATGAGCAGTTCTTC
V: TRBV10-3; size: -; D: -; J: TRBJ2-3; CDR3: CAISELIGSGTDTQYF; DNA: TGTGCCATCAGTGAGCTCATTGGGAGTGGCACAGATACGCAGTATTTT
V: TRBV5-1; size: -; D: -; J: TRBJ1-6; CDR3: CASHHAGANSPLHF; DNA: TGCGCCAGCCATCATGCGGGGGCTAATTCACCCCTCCACTTT
V: TRBV2; size: -; D: -; J: TRBJ1-6; CDR3: CASSDGRNNSPLHF; DNA: TGTGCCAGCAGTGATGGGAGGAATAATTCACCCCTCCACTTT
V: TRBV30; size: -; D: -; J: TRBJ2-3; CDR3: CAWALGGGFTDTQYF; DNA: TGTGCCTGGGCGCTGGGCGGGGGCTTCACAGATACGCAGTATTTT
V: TRBV18; size: -; D: TRBD1; J: TRBJ1-6; CDR3: CASSPLDRGSPLHF; DNA: TGTGCCAGCTCACCTTTGGACAGGGGATCACCCCTCCACTTT
V: TRBV4-1; size: few; D: -; J: TRBJ1-5; CDR3: CASSQDPAGENNQPQHF; DNA: TGCGCCAGCAGCCAGGACCCTGCGGGGGAAAACAATCAGCCCCAGCATTTT
V: TRBV5-6; size: once; D: -; J: TRBJ2-7; CDR3: CASSLRGSPQLYEQYF; DNA: TGTGCCAGCAGCTTGAGAGGCAGCCCTCAGCTCTACGAGCAGTACTTC
V: TRBV19; size: -; D: TRBD1; J: TRBJ1-4; CDR3: CASQGALGEKLFF; DNA: TGTGCCAGCCAGGGGGCTCTGGGTGAAAAACTGTTTTTT
V: TRBV11-3; size: -; D: TRBD1; J: TRBJ1-4; CDR3: CASSLDGTGFNEKLFF; DNA: TGTGCCAGCAGCTTGGACGGGACAGGGTTTAATGAAAAACTGTTTTTT
V: TRBV4-1; size: once; D: TRBD2; J: TRBJ2-7; CDR3: CASSQGGAVAYEQYF; DNA: TGCGCCAGCAGCCAGGGAGGGGCAGTTGCCTACGAGCAGTACTTC
V: TRBV11-2; size: -; D: TRBD1; J: TRBJ2-2; CDR3: CASSLATGGRELFF; DNA: TGTGCCAGCAGCTTAGCGACAGGGGGCCGGGAGCTGTTTTTT
V: TRBV5-1; size: -; D: -; J: TRBJ1-2; CDR3: CASSLGEDLSNYGYTF; DNA: TGCGCCAGCAGCTTGGGAGAGGATCTCTCTAACTATGGCTACACCTTC
V: TRBV7-8; size: -; D: TRBD2; J: TRBJ2-5; CDR3: CASSFGFSGGAEETQYF; DNA: TGTGCCAGCAGCTTCGGGTTCAGCGGGGGGGCCGAGGAGACCCAGTACTTC
V: TRBV27; size: -; D: TRBD2; J: TRBJ2-1; CDR3: CASIHTSGGINEQFF; DNA: TGTGCCAGCATCCACACTAGCGGGGGAATCAATGAGCAGTTCTTC
V: TRBV18; size: -; D: -; J: TRBJ1-2; CDR3: CASSPGIIYGYTF; DNA: TGTGCCAGCTCACCCGGTATCATTTATGGCTACACCTTC
V: TRBV7-2; size: -; D: TRBD2; J: TRBJ2-3; CDR3: CASRRTSRYTDTQYF; DNA: TGTGCCAGCAGGCGGACTAGCAGATACACAGATACGCAGTATTTT
V: TRBV20-1; size: -; D: TRBD2; J: TRBJ2-7; CDR3: CSASRLAGVRYF; DNA: TGCAGTGCTAGTAGACTAGCGGGAGTAAGATACTTC
V: TRBV10-2; size: -; D: TRBD1; J: TRBJ1-2; CDR3: CASSVPPGTDGYTF; DNA: TGCGCCAGCAGTGTACCCCCTGGGACAGATGGCTACACCTTC
V: TRBV2; size: -; D: -; J: TRBJ1-5; CDR3: CASSIRGSNQPQHF; DNA: TGTGCCAGCAGTATTAGGGGGAGCAATCAGCCCCAGCATTTT
V: TRBV19; size: -; D: -; J: TRBJ2-2; CDR3: CASGGRGKDGELFF; DNA: TGTGCCAGTGGCGGACGGGGTAAGGACGGGGAGCTGTTTTTT
V: TRBV15; size: -; D: -; J: TRBJ1-5; CDR3: CATSQNRVANQPQHF; DNA: TGTGCCACCAGCCAGAACAGGGTAGCAAATCAGCCCCAGCATTTT
V: TRBV7-6; size: -; D: TRBD2; J: TRBJ2-3; CDR3: CASSTTSGGAEVGTDTQYF; DNA: TGTGCCAGCAGCACTACTAGCGGGGGGGCGGAAGTTGGTACAGATACGCAGTATTTT
V: TRBV9; size: once; D: -; J: TRBJ1-5; CDR3: CASSVSDSNQPQHF; DNA: TGTGCCAGCAGCGTATCAGATAGCAATCAGCCCCAGCATTTT
V: TRBV7-9; size: -; D: TRBD2; J: TRBJ2-3; CDR3: CASSRGVGTDTQYF; DNA: TGTGCCAGCAGCCGGGGGGTCGGCACAGATACGCAGTATTTT
V: TRBV2; size: -; D: -; J: TRBJ1-1; CDR3: CASSDGRGRLNTEAFF; DNA: TGTGCCAGCAGTGATGGGAGGGGGAGGTTGAACACTGAAGCTTTCTTT
V: TRBV25-1; size: -; D: TRBD1; J: TRBJ1-2; CDR3: CASSHLTGDLFYGYTF; DNA: TGTGCCAGCAGCCATCTAACAGGGGACCTATTCTATGGCTACACCTTC
V: TRBV15; size: -; D: -; J: TRBJ2-1; CDR3: CATSREEGWRGEQFF; DNA: TGTGCCACCAGCAGAGAGGAGGGTTGGAGGGGTGAGCAGTTCTTC
V: TRBV7-6; size: once; D: -; J: TRBJ2-7; CDR3: CASSLADSYEQYF; DNA: TGTGCCAGCAGCTTAGCGGACTCTTACGAGCAGTACTTC
V: TRBV15; size: -; D: -; J: TRBJ2-3; CDR3: CATSRPRQASTDTQYF; DNA: TGTGCCACCAGCAGACCCAGACAAGCAAGCACAGATACGCAGTATTTT